This T cell receptor beta chain was sequenced during a study of blood T cell repertoires in COVID-19 (dated by TCRdb to between 2020 and 2021). General notes on the study: Samples from collaborators originated in the United States, Italy and Spain and spanned both the acute and convalescent phases of COVID-19. The material from the prospective study consisted of cDNA or gDNA derived from T cells, B-cell-depleted T cells, or PBMCs. Deeply sampled blood TCRbeta repertoires from subjects exposed to, actively infected with, or recovered from COVID-19 were included in the dataset. A freely available public database, intended as a resource for researchers studying the immune response to SARS-CoV-2, is where the repertoires were released. Samples came from the ongoing ImmuneRACE study (first 160 participants) plus 1,254 subjects from 6 global collaborators. The sample metadata nearly always contained a de-identified subject ID, COVID-19 status, age in years and sex. Where available, HLA class I and class II types were taken from metadata supplied by the sample provider and were not determined by assay-based typing.

Study-level results and caveats: Clinical and demographic metadata were provided uncurated, with the amount varying by source and participant.

Inclusive of the bounding cysteine and phenylalanine, the CDR3 is 11 residues long. The kept DNA is CDR3 alone, 33 bases in frame from the first base. V is reduced by 6 bases and J by 2 bases, leaving a spacing of 5 bases between them. Per the germline V gene, MDHEN is the CDR1 and SYDVKM is the CDR2. Worth noting for this clone: There is no known antigen for this receptor. Base qualities are not provided; no much larger clone lies one nucleotide away.

Each collaborating institution followed its own protocols to collect whole blood in K2EDTA tubes. For TCRbeta analysis, collaborator samples were shipped as frozen whole blood, as isolated PBMCs, or as DNA extracted from either sample type. TCRbeta CDR3 regions were amplified from genomic DNA by means of the immunoSEQ Assay, a bias-controlled multiplex PCR. In the paper's pipeline: Within the assay, amplification of reference gene primers was used to estimate how many nucleated cells each sample contained. To quantify the absolute abundance of each unique TCRbeta CDR3 rearrangement, sequence reads were collapsed and filtered. For each sample, productive Simpson clonality was calculated as the square root of Simpson's diversity index across productive rearrangements. The table comes from immuneACCESS by way of TCRdb, which keeps in-frame sequences with V and J called. Part of the clones is missing from these tables; in studies checked, under half for an unresolved V gene and the rest for unknown reasons. The D gene and trimming were derived from the DNA, and the V and J assignments and clone size from that table. For this sample there are some 100,000 clones; roughly 92% appear just once. In total, the top ten clones hold under 7.5% of the sample.

Source material: peripheral blood. The chain employs TRBV28 and TRBJ2-7; the D gene remains uncertain. The receptor comes from a man between 65 and 79 years old with acute or convalescent COVID-19. The CDR3 loop reads CASSRAYEQYF. At the DNA level, the sequence is TGTGCCAGCAGCCGGGCCTACGAGCAGTACTTC. Outside the CDR3, residues come from the reference TRBV28 and TRBJ2-7 proteins, so the full variable domain is: DVKVTQSSRYLVKRTGEKVFLECVQDMDHENMFWYRQDPGLGLRLIYFSYDVKMKEKGDIPEGYSVSREKKERFSLILESASTNQTSMYLCASSRAYEQYFGPGTRLTVT.